The T cell receptor beta chain under discussion was sequenced for a study of OX40 agonist ivuxolimab in advanced cancers. Across the whole study: Dosing consisted of intravenous ivuxolimab at 0.01 to 10 mg/kg every 2 weeks. Overall study results and limits: Low normalized T-cell clonal expansion also characterized some of the nonresponders.

Libraries were prepared by immunoSEQ multiplex PCR; TCRdb keeps only in-frame clonotypes and omits some of them. This table has under 20,000 clones, 80% to 90% appearing once. The CDR3 has 12 residues. CDR1 and CDR2 from the germline V gene are MRHNA and SNTAGT. V was shortened by 2 bases and J by 7 bases, with 7 bases between the two germline ends. As for this clone: No antigen is known for it.

The sequences come from CD4+ or CD8+ T cells sorted from blood, collected in a trial of the OX40 agonist ivuxolimab. The sequence derives from an adult with an advanced solid tumor such as melanoma, head and neck, liver or kidney cancer. The genes are TRBV6-4 and TRBJ2-3; D gene ambiguous. The CDR3 region is CASSDDPNTQYF. As DNA, the CDR3 is TGTGCCAGCAGTGACGATCCGAATACGCAGTATTTT.